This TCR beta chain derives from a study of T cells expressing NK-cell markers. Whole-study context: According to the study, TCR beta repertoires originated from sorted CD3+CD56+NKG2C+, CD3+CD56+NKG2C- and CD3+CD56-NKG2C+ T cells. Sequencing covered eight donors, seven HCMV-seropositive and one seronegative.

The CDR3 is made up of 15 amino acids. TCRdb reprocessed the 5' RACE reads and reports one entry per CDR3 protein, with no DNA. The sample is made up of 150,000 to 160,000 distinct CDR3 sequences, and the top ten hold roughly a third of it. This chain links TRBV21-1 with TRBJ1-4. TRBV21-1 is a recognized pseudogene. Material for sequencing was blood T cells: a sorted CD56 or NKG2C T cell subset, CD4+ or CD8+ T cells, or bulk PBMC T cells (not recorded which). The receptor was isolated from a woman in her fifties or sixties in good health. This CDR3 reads CASSRVGRPNEKLFF.